The source of this TCR beta chain is a study of blood T cell repertoires in COVID-19 (TCRdb year 2020). Context from the whole study: Samples covering the acute and convalescent phases of COVID-19 were provided by collaborators in the United States, Italy and Spain. Samples came from the ongoing ImmuneRACE study (first 160 participants) plus 1,254 subjects from 6 global collaborators. Subjects who had been exposed to COVID-19, were actively infected with it, or had recovered from it provided the deeply sampled blood TCRbeta repertoires that made up the dataset. The repertoires were released in a freely available public database meant as a resource for research on the immune response to SARS-CoV-2. The sample metadata nearly always contained a de-identified subject ID, COVID-19 status, age in years and sex. The material from the prospective study consisted of cDNA or gDNA derived from T cells, B-cell-depleted T cells, or PBMCs. Where available, HLA class I and class II types were obtained from metadata supplied by the sample provider rather than from assay-based typing. General findings and caveats noted by the study authors: Clinical and demographic metadata were provided uncurated, with the amount varying by source and participant.

Each collaborating institution followed its own protocols to collect whole blood in K2EDTA tubes. For TCRbeta analysis, collaborator samples were shipped as frozen whole blood, as isolated PBMCs, or as DNA extracted from either sample type. CDR1 and CDR2 are read off the germline V gene as MNHNS and SASEGT. Ends trimmed: V by 2 bases, J by 8 bases; bases unmatched to a gene: 5. The CDR3 sequence holds 13 residues, the cysteine and phenylalanine included. Just CDR3 DNA is preserved here, 39 bases in frame from base 1. This clone was seen just once. The target of this receptor is not known. The input lacks base qualities; no much larger clone sits a single base away. TCRbeta CDR3 regions were amplified from genomic DNA by means of the immunoSEQ Assay, a bias-controlled multiplex PCR. Concerning the study's data processing: Nucleated cell counts per sample were estimated from amplification of reference gene primers within the assay. To quantify the absolute abundance of each unique TCRbeta CDR3 rearrangement, sequence reads were collapsed and filtered. Productive Simpson clonality was computed per sample as the square root of Simpson's diversity index over productive rearrangements. The table comes from immuneACCESS by way of TCRdb, which keeps in-frame sequences with V and J called. Part of the clones is missing from these tables; in studies checked, under half for an unresolved V gene and the rest for unknown reasons. V, J and clone size were drawn from that table, and D and trimming were deduced from the DNA. The sample contains just under 35,000 clones, approximately 91% of them found a single time. The ten top clones hold less than 45% of the sample.

The sample consisted of peripheral blood. The TCR originated in a man aged 60 to 75 with active or convalescent COVID-19. The V and J segments used are TRBV6-1 and TRBJ2-7, with 8 bases matching TRBD2. This receptor has the CDR3 CASSERAGVKQYF. The DNA sequence follows: TGTGCCAGCAGTGAACGAGCGGGGGTAAAGCAGTACTTC.